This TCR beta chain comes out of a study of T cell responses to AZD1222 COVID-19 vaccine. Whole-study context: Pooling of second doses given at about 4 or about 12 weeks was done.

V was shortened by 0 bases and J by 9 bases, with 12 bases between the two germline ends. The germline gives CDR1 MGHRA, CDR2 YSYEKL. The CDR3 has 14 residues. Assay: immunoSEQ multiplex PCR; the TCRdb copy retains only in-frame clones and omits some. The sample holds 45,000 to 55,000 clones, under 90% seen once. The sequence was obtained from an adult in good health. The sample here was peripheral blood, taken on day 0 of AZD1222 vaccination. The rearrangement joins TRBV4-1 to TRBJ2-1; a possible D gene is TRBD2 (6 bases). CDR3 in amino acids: CASSQDTSPSEQFF. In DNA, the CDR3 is TGCGCCAGCAGCCAAGACACTAGCCCTAGTGAGCAGTTCTTC.